This T cell receptor (beta chain) emerged from a study of CD8+ T cells in alopecia areata. Study background: Donors of skin were C3H/HeJ mice aged 6-12 months with spontaneous alopecia, and recipients were approximately 6-11-week-old female C3H/HeJ mice. Study-level points and caveats: Normal skin contains resident alphabeta T cells, and these are also sequenced in scalp samples. Lesional scalp, especially alopecia totalis/universalis, showed higher clonality than normal scalp.

Cells from pooled cutaneous lymph nodes were sorted by CD4, CD8alpha, NKG2D, NKG2ACE and other markers. There are many counts of this clone. Its antigen is as yet unknown. Gene names denote mouse genes. The read ends 4 residues before the CDR3 terminus; that terminus is restored from the germline J gene. In the same sample, other DNA sequences code for this CDR3. The germline V gene encodes CDR1 NSQYPW and CDR2 LRSPGD (reference sequence). The CDR3 runs 12 residues. cDNA prepared by RNA extraction and subsequent reverse transcription served as the template for sequencing. Data came from immunoSEQ multiplex PCR; TCRdb stores just in-frame clones and leaves some out. This sample has 290,000 or so clones, each found more than once.

The source is a C3H/HeJ mouse with alopecia areata. Mouse strain MHC haplotype: H2-k. Sequences were obtained from CD4+ T cells sorted from a lymph node. The chain joins TRBV1 to TRBJ2-7; D perhaps matches TRBD1 (5 bases). The CDR3 here is CTCSADRDEQYF. The covered CDR3 bases are TGCACCTGCAGTGCAGACAGGGAT.